Below, 11 T cell receptor beta chains from the same sample are listed, as sequenced in a study of T-cell reconstitution after alpha-beta-depleted transplantation in children. Unique molecular identifiers were built into the TCRbeta library. One entry per CDR3 protein, called by TCRdb with MiXCR from the PCR reads. The repertoire has about 580,000 distinct CDR3 sequences, 25% to 30% of them found once; the top ten carry 36%. The sequencing used PBMCs, collected before TCRalphabeta/CD19-depleted stem cell transplant. Receptors were obtained from a boy younger than two with Wiskott-Aldrich syndrome, due to receive a stem cell transplant.

The gene calls are TRBV10-3 and TRBJ2-5; D not resolved. Germline V lookup: CDR1 ENHRY, CDR2 SYGVKD. The V gene lost 0 bases and the J gene lost 2 bases, with 4 bases spanning the gap. The CDR3 spans 13 residues. The CDR3 here is CAISESNQETQYF. CDR3 bases: TGTGCCATCAGTGAGTCAAATCAAGAGACCCAGTACTTC.

The chain combines TRBV5-1 with TRBJ2-3; D is possibly TRBD1 (6 bases). In germline, CDR1 is SGHRS, CDR2 YFSETQ. This CDR3 is built from 17 residues. With 2 bases removed from V and 1 base from J, the gap between germline ends came to 17 bases. CDR3 bases: TGCGCCAGCAGCTTAAACAGGGAATCTTCCGGCACAGATACGCAGTATTTT. This sequence encodes CASSLNRESSGTDTQYF.

CDR3 nucleotide sequence: TGTGCCAGCAGTTTCGGGGGAGAGCTTCGAAACTATGGCTACACCTTC. Translated, it gives CASSFGGELRNYGYTF. The genes are TRBV6-5 and TRBJ1-2, with D perhaps TRBD1 (5 bases). V dropped 4 bases and J dropped 2 bases, with 17 bases sitting between them. The CDR3 totals 16 residues. Germline CDR1 is MNHEY and CDR2 is SVGAGI.

This clonotype was counted only a few times. The chain has TRBV27 and TRBJ2-3; D tentatively fits TRBD1 or TRBD2 (7 bases each). V was pared by 2 bases and J by 8 bases, with 20 bases between. This CDR3 is built from 16 residues. Germline values: CDR1 MNHEY, CDR2 SMNVEV (reference sequence). The CDR3: CASSLISGTVPLTQYF. CDR3 bases: TGTGCCAGCAGTTTAATCAGCGGGACAGTTCCTCTTACGCAGTATTTT.

This chain uses TRBV5-4 with TRBJ2-3, with D perhaps assigned TRBD1 or TRBD2 (5 bases each). V was cut by 1 base and J by 9 bases, with 9 bases left in between. The CDR3 is 12 amino acids. Germline V gives CDR1 SGHNT, CDR2 YYREEE (reference sequence). CDR3 sequence: CASSLRGTTQYF. The CDR3 region has the DNA TGTGCCAGCAGCTTGAGAGGGACCACGCAGTATTTT.

This clonotype was observed a few times. This chain connects TRBV7-9 to TRBJ2-5, with 9 bases identical to TRBD2. The CDR3 is 14 amino acids. Germline lookup yields CDR1 SEHNR and CDR2 FQNEAQ (reference sequence). The trim removed 1 base at V and 6 bases at J, leaving 3 bases unmatched. The CDR3 region has the DNA TGTGCCAGCAGCTTAGAGGGACTAGCAAAGACCCAGTACTTC. This encodes CASSLEGLAKTQYF. The full variable domain, its missing parts supplied by reference TRBV7-9 and TRBJ2-5, is DTGVSQNPRHKITKRGQNVTFRCDPISEHNRLYWYRQTLGQGPEFLTYFQNEAQLEKSRLLSDRFSAERPKGSFSTLEIQRTEQGDSAMYLCASSLEGLAKTQYFGPGTRLLVL.

This clonotype has a handful of counts. The V call is TRBV28, the J call TRBJ1-1; D possibly corresponds to TRBD1 (6 bases). This CDR3 has 15 amino acids. Germline V gene sequence: CDR1 MDHEN, CDR2 SYDVKM. The ends were cut back, 3 bases at V and 5 bases at J, with 16 bases in the middle. CDR3 DNA: TGTGCCAGCAGTTTCCTCTTGGGGGCTGGGACTGAAGCTTTCTTT. As protein: CASSFLLGAGTEAFF.

The chain has TRBV28 and TRBJ2-5; 8 bases are shared with TRBD2. This CDR3 is built from 16 residues. J gave up 9 bases and V 6 bases, and 18 bases lay outside the gene matches. Germline V gene sequence: CDR1 MDHEN, CDR2 SYDVKM. As DNA, the CDR3 is TGTGCCAGCAGGAATAGAGCGGGAGTGAGAATTGGGGCCCAGTACTTC. Translating gives CASRNRAGVRIGAQYF.

There are a few counts of this clonotype. This chain uses TRBV12-3 or TRBV12-4 with TRBJ2-5; TRBD2 might be the D (6 bases). Between the trimmed V and J ends, which lost 6 bases and 6 bases, there was a span of 14 bases. CDR3 length: 13 amino acids. CDR3 sequence reads: CASREGNRQTQYF. The DNA of the CDR3 is TGTGCCAGCAGGGAGGGGAATCGGCAGACCCAGTACTTC.

In this sample, this clonotype turned up once. The V call is TRBV28, the J call TRBJ2-7; the D gene is possibly TRBD2 (6 bases). V was cut by 5 bases and J by 6 bases, with 14 bases left in between. This CDR3 has 13 amino acids. Per germline, CDR1 MDHEN and CDR2 SYDVKM. DNA of the CDR3: TGTGCCAGCAGTGAACGGGAGAGCCTCGAGCAGTACTTC. Translating it yields CASSERESLEQYF.

This clonotype has more than one count but fewer than ten. The rearrangement links TRBV10-3 to TRBJ2-1, with D tentatively TRBD1 (5 bases). V was clipped by 11 bases and J by 14 bases, with 19 bases between them. This CDR3 is 11 amino acids long. Germline V CDR1 and CDR2: ENHRY, SYGVKD. In DNA form, the CDR3 reads TGTGCCGTCCAGATAGACAGTATGAAGTTCTTC. Its protein product is CAVQIDSMKFF.